This T cell receptor beta chain is drawn from a study of blood T cells in healthy people across ages. Germline V gene lookup returns CDR1 MNHEY and CDR2 SVGEGT. V lost 6 bases to trimming and J lost 0 bases, with 19 bases between them. The CDR3 length is 17 residues. For the second PCR, which ran for about 7 to 11 cycles, a sample-barcoded 5' primer and a J-beta primer mix were used. In TCRdb, the 5' RACE reads were re-called with MiXCR into one record per CDR3 protein. The sample shows about 620,000 distinct CDR3 sequences, 52% of them seen only once. The chain uses TRBV6-2 or TRBV6-3 and TRBJ2-3; D not resolved. This TCR came from a woman of 80 years or more in good health. Input material: blood. CDR3 in amino acids: CASSHTRAPWSTDTQYF. CDR3 coding DNA: TGTGCCAGCAGCCATACACGGGCCCCATGGAGCACAGATACGCAGTATTTT.